The 17 T cell receptor beta chains reported below all come from one sample, sequenced in a study of T cells after yellow fever vaccination. TCRdb reanalysed the 5' RACE reads using MiXCR and keeps one entry per CDR3 protein. This sample has 300,000 to 350,000 distinct CDR3 sequences, with 7% to 9% found just once. The source material was PBMCs, sampled 35 to 50 days after the first yellow fever vaccination. All receptors derive from a man younger than 30 who received the YFV17D yellow fever vaccine.

As concerns this clonotype: This may stem from a read error, because a much larger clone lies one nucleotide away. This chain connects TRBV5-5 to TRBJ2-3, with 7 nucleotides matching TRBD2. The CDR3 runs 16 residues. J gave up 2 bases and V 4 bases, and 10 bases lay outside the gene matches. CDR1 and CDR2 (germline): SGHKS, YYEKEE (reference sequence). CDR3 nucleotides: TGTGCCAGCAGCACCGGAGCTAGCGGAAACACAGATACGCAGTATTTT. Its protein is CASSTGASGNTDTQYF.

The rearrangement uses TRBV25-1 and TRBJ2-5, with 7 bases identical to TRBD2. Germline assignment: CDR1 MGHDK and CDR2 SYGVNS. V shed 8 bases and J 2 bases; nucleotides not matched to a gene: 17. This CDR3 contains 17 residues. The CDR3 sequence is CASGPPVFAGEQETQYF. DNA of the CDR3: TGTGCCAGCGGCCCCCCCGTTTTCGCGGGGGAACAAGAGACCCAGTACTTC.

This chain uses TRBV19 with TRBJ2-1; maybe TRBD2 (5 bases). Germline CDR1 LNHDA, CDR2 SQIVND (reference sequence). Trimming took off 4 bases at V and 5 bases at J, with 18 bases between the two ends. The CDR3 is 16 amino acids. Here the CDR3 reads CASSNPPVIGDNEQFF. CDR3 nucleotides: TGTGCCAGTAGTAACCCCCCAGTAATCGGGGACAATGAGCAGTTCTTC.

This clonotype has a handful of counts. The rearrangement uses TRBV4-1 and TRBJ2-5, with 8 bases aligning to TRBD2. V lost 1 base and J lost 4; bases outside the gene matches: 2. The length of the CDR3 is 14 residues. Germline V gene sequence: CDR1 MGHRA, CDR2 YSYEKL. The chain's CDR3 is CASSQVAGGETQYF. DNA for the CDR3: TGCGCCAGCAGCCAAGTCGCGGGGGGAGAGACCCAGTACTTC.

The V and J genes are TRBV12-3 or TRBV12-4 and TRBJ1-1; 9 bases line up with TRBD1. The ends lost 6 bases at V and 6 bases at J; junction bases unmatched: 8. The length of the CDR3 is 14 residues. CDR3 nucleotide sequence: TGTGCCAGCAGCCGGGGACAGGGCAACTCTGAAGCTTTCTTT. Translation gives CASSRGQGNSEAFF.

This clonotype was seen ten or more times. The chain uses TRBV27 and TRBJ2-6, with TRBD1 identical over 7 bases. CDR1 and CDR2 from the germline V gene are MNHEY and SMNVEV (reference sequence). The CDR3 is 16 residues long. Trimming removed 8 bases from V and 0 bases from J; junction bases left unmatched: 7. This CDR3 reads CASRRWDSSGANVLTF. CDR3 nucleotide sequence: TGTGCCAGCCGGCGGTGGGACAGCTCTGGGGCCAACGTCCTGACTTTC. The full variable domain, with the rest looked up from reference TRBV27 and TRBJ2-6, is EAQVTQNPRYLITVTGKKLTVTCSQNMNHEYMSWYRQDPGLGLRQIYYSMNVEVTDKGDVPEGYKVSRKEKRNFPLILESPSPNQTSLYFCASRRWDSSGANVLTFGAGSRLTVL.

This clonotype was detected only a few times. The chain uses TRBV12-3 or TRBV12-4 and TRBJ2-3, with D tentatively TRBD2 (6 bases). The germline V and J ends were trimmed by 4 bases and 6 bases, with 20 bases remaining between them. This CDR3 contains 16 residues. The CDR3, as DNA: TGTGCCAGCAGTTATCACTCCAGGGACTTCAAGGATACGCAGTATTTT. This sequence encodes CASSYHSRDFKDTQYF.

The V gene is TRBV7-9, the J gene TRBJ1-6; tentative D call: TRBD1 (6 bases). This CDR3 has 15 amino acids. The germline gives CDR1 SEHNR, CDR2 FQNEAQ (reference sequence). V lost 3 bases and J 3 bases, leaving 9 bases between the germline ends. In DNA form, the CDR3 reads TGTGCCAGCAGCTTCCGGGACAACTATAATTCACCCCTCCACTTT. Translated, it gives CASSFRDNYNSPLHF.

A few counts support this clonotype. J is TRBJ1-2 and V is TRBV2; perhaps TRBD1 as D (5 bases). Looked up from germline, CDR1 is SNHLY and CDR2 is FYNNEI. The CDR3 covers 12 residues. Trimming shortened V by 2 bases and J by 4 bases, and 5 bases separated the two germline ends. CDR3 sequence (DNA): TGTGCCAGCAGTGAACAGGGCTATGGCTACACCTTC. This translates into CASSEQGYGYTF.

This clonotype was detected only a few times. The chain is built from TRBV5-1 and TRBJ1-6, with D uncertain. In germline, CDR1 is SGHRS, CDR2 YFSETQ. This CDR3 has 14 residues. V was cut by 5 bases and J by 5 bases, with 11 bases left in between. The CDR3 is CASRRADDNSPLHF. As DNA, the CDR3 is TGCGCCAGCAGGAGGGCCGATGATAATTCACCCCTCCACTTT.

The V and J genes are TRBV6-5 and TRBJ2-1; D call uncertain. V was clipped by 2 bases and J by 4 bases, with 9 bases between them. The CDR3 runs 14 residues. CDR1 MNHEY and CDR2 SVGAGI come from the germline V gene. The CDR3 bases are TGTGCCAGCAGTTACGCCGACGGATACAATGAGCAGTTCTTC. It encodes CASSYADGYNEQFF.

A few counts support this clonotype. This chain links TRBV5-1 with TRBJ2-2; D not resolved. The CDR3 has 15 amino acids. The V end lost 5 bases, the J end lost 1 base, and 12 bases lay between the germline ends. Germline V gene sequence: CDR1 SGHRS, CDR2 YFSETQ. CDR3 nucleotides: TGCGCCAGCAGAGAGCTCGGGCTGAACACCGGGGAGCTGTTTTTT. Amino acids: CASRELGLNTGELFF.

To note about this clonotype: The junction does not match germline at one end; this may be a read error. The J gene is TRBJ2-2, the V gene TRBV6-5, with D perhaps matching TRBD2 (5 bases). The CDR3 is 16 amino acids. Germline values: CDR1 MNHEY, CDR2 SVGAGI. The CDR3 protein is CASSYQAPLRTGELVF. The CDR3 DNA is TGTGCCAGCAGTTACCAGGCGCCGCTACGGACCGGGGAGCTGGTTTTT.

This clonotype came up many times. The chain carries TRBV10-3 and TRBJ1-1; no firm D call. CDR3 size: 11 residues. Looked up from germline, CDR1 is ENHRY and CDR2 is SYGVKD. The V end lost 6 bases, the J end lost 1 base, and 3 bases lay between the germline ends. This CDR3 is CAISQNTEAFF. DNA for the CDR3: TGTGCCATCAGCCAGAACACTGAAGCTTTCTTT.

The chain recombines TRBV7-8 with TRBJ2-3; D is undetermined. This CDR3 comprises 15 residues. V lost 1 base and J 6 bases, leaving 14 bases between the germline ends. Germline CDR1 reads SGHVS; CDR2 reads FQNEAQ. For the CDR3, the DNA is TGTGCCAGCAGCTTAGGTGCCGTTAGCTACGATACGCAGTATTTT. It specifies CASSLGAVSYDTQYF.

The table lists this clonotype with many counts. The chain is built from TRBV18 and TRBJ2-3, with 7 bases lining up with TRBD1. The V segment lost 2 bases and the J segment 3 bases; nucleotides outside the gene matches: 8. Germline V gene sequence: CDR1 KGHSH, CDR2 LQKENI. This CDR3 region has 16 residues. CDR3 sequence: CASSPEGQAWTDTQYF. The CDR3 coding sequence is TGTGCCAGCTCACCAGAAGGACAGGCTTGGACAGATACGCAGTATTTT.

The rearrangement uses TRBV11-2 and TRBJ2-3; D may be TRBD2 (7 bases). CDR1 SGHAT and CDR2 FQNNGV come from the germline V gene. There are 18 residues in the CDR3. Between the trimmed V and J ends, which lost 2 bases and 6 bases, there was a span of 24 bases. As DNA, the CDR3 is TGTGCCAGCAGCTTACCTCAGACTAGTGGGGGGGGCCGGGATACGCAGTATTTT. Translating gives CASSLPQTSGGGRDTQYF.